This TCR beta chain is drawn from a study of blood T cell repertoires in COVID-19 (dated by TCRdb to the early 2020s). Regarding the study in general: Collaborator samples came from the United States, Italy and Spain and covered acute and convalescent phases of COVID-19. The prospective study material was composed of cDNA or gDNA derived from T cells, B-cell-depleted T cells, or PBMCs. Subjects who had been exposed to COVID-19, were actively infected with it, or had recovered from it provided the deeply sampled blood TCRbeta repertoires that made up the dataset. The repertoires were released in a freely available public database meant as a resource for research on the immune response to SARS-CoV-2. The samples were drawn from the first 160 participants of the ongoing ImmuneRACE study and from roughly 1,300 subjects provided by 6 global collaborators. The sample metadata nearly always contained a de-identified subject ID, COVID-19 status, age in years and sex. HLA class I and class II types, where available, came from metadata supplied by the sample provider rather than from assay-based typing. Broad study findings and their caveats: The amount of clinical and demographic metadata varied by source and participant and was provided uncurated.

Turning to this clone: The clone's antigen remains unknown. Base qualities are not provided; no much larger clone lies one nucleotide away.

There are 13 amino acids in the CDR3, from cysteine to phenylalanine inclusive. Left in the record is the CDR3 DNA by itself, 39 bases read in frame from the first base. V drops 2 bases and J drops 3 bases, leaving 7 bases in between. The germline V gene (reference sequence) specifies LGHDT as CDR1 and YNNKEL as CDR2. TCRbeta CDR3 regions were amplified from genomic DNA using the immunoSEQ Assay, a bias-controlled multiplex PCR. Concerning the study's data processing: The number of nucleated cells in each sample was estimated by amplification of reference gene primers within the assay. To quantify the absolute abundance of each unique TCRbeta CDR3 rearrangement, sequence reads were collapsed and filtered. Productive Simpson clonality was computed per sample as the square root of Simpson's diversity index over productive rearrangements. TCRdb limited this immuneACCESS table to in-frame rearrangements with V and J called. A share of clones is missing; checked studies link under half to unresolved V genes, and the rest is unexplained. V, J and clone size are taken as reported in that table, and D and trimming were inferred from the DNA itself. For this sample the table gives about 320,000 clones, of which roughly 90% were detected only once. In total, the top ten clones hold 6.4% of the sample.

Samples from volunteer blood donors who had recovered from COVID-19 were contributed by a second Seattle source. Each collaborating institution followed its own protocols to collect whole blood in K2EDTA tubes. For TCRbeta analysis, collaborator samples were shipped as frozen whole blood, as isolated PBMCs, or as DNA extracted from either sample type. Sequenced material: peripheral blood. The chain is assembled from TRBV3-1 (or the pseudogene TRBV3-2) and TRBJ1-2, with no reliable assignment of the D segment. The clonotype was recovered from a man aged 18 to 35 who had recovered from COVID-19. Read as DNA, the sequence is TGTGCCAGCAGCCAATACGGTGACTATGGCTACACCTTC. The resulting protein is CASSQYGDYGYTF.